The 27 T cell receptor beta chains below come from one sample, sequenced in a study of chemoradiotherapy in HPV16-positive cancers. TCRdb keeps only in-frame clones here, not all; method: immunoSEQ multiplex PCR. The table has tens of thousands of clones, approximately 90% seen once; the top ten hold 4.8%. The sequenced sample was blood, obtained from a patient who underwent chemoradiotherapy. These receptors all stem from a human donor with HPV-associated anogenital cancer.

This chain connects TRBV29-1 to TRBJ1-1, with D maybe TRBD1 (5 bases). The CDR3 runs 16 residues. The germline V gene encodes CDR1 SQVTM and CDR2 ANQGSEA. Trimming took 7 bases from V and 3 from J, leaving 24 bases between them. The CDR3 nucleotides are TGCAGCGACCCATCCGGGACCCAGGGACCATACACTGAAGCTTTCTTT. This sequence encodes CSDPSGTQGPYTEAFF.

The CDR3 loop is CASRSQGAPPNYGYTF. The CDR3 bases are TGTGCCAGCAGGTCACAGGGGGCTCCCCCTAACTATGGCTACACCTTC. J is TRBJ1-2 and V is TRBV28, with 9 positions matching TRBD1. Germline V CDR1 and CDR2: MDHEN, SYDVKM. J gave up 0 bases and V 6 bases, and 8 bases lay outside the gene matches. The CDR3 extends over 16 amino acids.

The gene calls are TRBV5-1 and TRBJ1-5, with TRBD1 matching 8 bases. Germline assignment: CDR1 SGHRS and CDR2 YFSETQ. The CDR3 runs 14 residues. J gave up 5 bases and V 5 bases, and 6 bases lay outside the gene matches. In nucleotides, the CDR3 is TGCGCCAGCAGACCCGGACAGGGTGATCAGCCCCAGCATTTT. Amino acids: CASRPGQGDQPQHF.

The CDR3 region has the DNA TGTGCCAGTGTAGTCGAGGGGCGCAAAGCCGAGCAGTACTTC. Protein sequence: CASVVEGRKAEQYF. The chain is built from TRBV6-1 and TRBJ2-7; D may match TRBD1 or TRBD2 (5 bases each). V was trimmed by 9 bases and J by 6 bases, leaving 21 bases between them. This CDR3 comprises 14 residues. Germline values: CDR1 MNHNS, CDR2 SASEGT.

V gene TRBV27 combines with J gene TRBJ1-5, with D unresolved. This CDR3 is built from 14 residues. Trimming took 4 bases from V and 0 from J, leaving 7 bases between them. Germline lookup yields CDR1 MNHEY and CDR2 SMNVEV (reference sequence). In DNA form, the CDR3 reads TGTGCCAGCAGTTCCCGTTATAGCAATCAGCCCCAGCATTTT. This translates into CASSSRYSNQPQHF.

The rearrangement uses TRBV4-1 and TRBJ2-5; 8 nucleotides agree with TRBD2. J lost 6 bases, V lost 1 base, and 13 bases had no gene match. CDR3 length: 17 amino acids. Germline V gives CDR1 MGHRA, CDR2 YSYEKL. CDR3 nucleotides: TGCGCCAGCAGCCAAGCAGTGATCGGGACTAGTGGTCAGACCCAGTACTTC. Amino acids: CASSQAVIGTSGQTQYF.

This clone was seen once. This chain connects TRBV28 to TRBJ2-3; possible D gene TRBD2, 5 bases. With 4 bases removed from V and 2 bases from J, the gap between germline ends came to 19 bases. CDR1 is MDHEN and CDR2 is SYDVKM in the germline V gene. The CDR3 is 17 amino acids. The CDR3 DNA reads TGTGCCAGCAGTTACGGACTTTCCTTCTCATACACAGATACGCAGTATTTT. It encodes CASSYGLSFSYTDTQYF.

This clone was recorded only once. The genes are TRBV30 and TRBJ1-1, with D hard to call. The CDR3 spans 11 residues. CDR1 is GTSNPN and CDR2 is SVGIG in the germline V gene (reference sequence). Trimming pared 5 bases from V and 3 bases from J, leaving 7 bases between. The CDR3 region is CAWRPYTEAFF. The CDR3 DNA reads as TGTGCCTGGCGACCTTACACTGAAGCTTTCTTT. The complete variable domain, with remaining parts taken from reference TRBV30 and TRBJ1-1, reads SQTIHQWPATLVQPVGSPLSLECTVEGTSNPNLYWYRQAAGRGLQLLFYSVGIGQISSEVPQNLSASRPQDRQFILSSKKLLLSDSGFYLCAWRPYTEAFFGQGTRLTVV.

The table lists this clone with a few counts. The chain combines TRBV27 with TRBJ1-1; no clear D gene. This CDR3 contains 12 residues. Germline values: CDR1 MNHEY, CDR2 SMNVEV (reference sequence). Deletions cut 6 bases from V and 9 bases from J, with 14 bases between. The CDR3 loop is CASRLGEGKAFF. The CDR3, as DNA: TGTGCCAGCAGGTTAGGTGAGGGAAAAGCTTTCTTT.

The V gene is TRBV7-9, the J gene TRBJ2-7; 8 bases match TRBD1. Germline V gives CDR1 SEHNR, CDR2 FQNEAQ (reference sequence). The J segment lost 5 bases and the V segment lost 1 base, leaving 7 bases of the junction unmatched. CDR3 length: 15 amino acids. CDR3 in amino acids: CASSLVGTGVNEQYF. The CDR3 DNA reads as TGTGCCAGCAGCTTAGTCGGGACAGGTGTTAACGAGCAGTACTTC.

The chain links TRBV6-1 to TRBJ2-7; a weak D match, TRBD2 (5 bases). The CDR3 runs to 15 residues. Germline V gives CDR1 MNHNS, CDR2 SASEGT. V dropped 1 base and J dropped 4 bases, with 14 bases sitting between them. CDR3 protein: CASSEGGRVIYEQYF. DNA of the CDR3: TGTGCCAGCAGTGAAGGAGGGCGCGTTATTTACGAGCAGTACTTC.

The rearrangement joins TRBV11-2 to TRBJ2-1; the match to TRBD2 covers 8 bases. Per the germline V gene, CDR1 is SGHAT and CDR2 is FQNNGV. V trimming: 0 bases; J trimming: 6 bases; junction bases outside the gene matches: 7. The CDR3 sequence is 16 residues long. The CDR3: CASSLDAGLAGNEQFF. The CDR3 DNA reads as TGTGCCAGCAGCTTAGATGCCGGCCTAGCGGGCAATGAGCAGTTCTTC.

The genes are TRBV28 and TRBJ1-1; 8 bases match TRBD1. The CDR3 length is 11 residues. Germline values: CDR1 MDHEN, CDR2 SYDVKM. V trimming: 10 bases; J trimming: 6 bases; junction bases outside the gene matches: 4. CDR3 residues: CAILTGAEAFF. In DNA form, the CDR3 reads TGTGCCATCCTGACAGGGGCTGAAGCTTTCTTT.

The genes are TRBV19 and TRBJ2-7, with TRBD1 matching 8 bases. CDR1 and CDR2 from the germline V gene are LNHDA and SQIVND (reference sequence). This CDR3 spans 15 amino acids. V lost 7 bases and J lost 4; bases outside the gene matches: 12. Written as DNA, the CDR3 is TGTGCCAGTACCGCTGCCGGGACAGGTTTGTACGAGCAGTACTTC. This codes for CASTAAGTGLYEQYF.

The V gene is TRBV4-2, the J gene TRBJ2-2; TRBD1 matches 8 bases. CDR3 length: 18 residues. J was trimmed by 5 bases and V by 1 base; bases with no gene match: 12. Germline CDR1 LGHNA, CDR2 YNFKEQ. CDR3 in DNA: TGTGCCAGCAGCCAAGTGGACAGGGCAACATTCGGGACCGGGGAGCTGTTTTTT. Protein: CASSQVDRATFGTGELFF.

V is TRBV5-1 and J is TRBJ2-7; TRBD1 agrees at 8 bases. Germline V lookup: CDR1 SGHRS, CDR2 YFSETQ. This CDR3 contains 13 residues. Losses at the gene ends were 2 bases for V and 7 bases for J; bases not matched to a gene: 5. The CDR3 is CASSFQGAEEQYF. The CDR3 bases are TGCGCCAGCAGCTTCCAGGGGGCAGAAGAGCAGTACTTC.

The J gene is TRBJ1-6, the V gene TRBV4-1; D ambiguous. The V gene lost 0 bases and the J gene lost 6 bases, with 12 bases spanning the gap. Germline V lookup: CDR1 MGHRA, CDR2 YSYEKL. The CDR3 length is 16 residues. The CDR3 coding sequence is TGCGCCAGCAGCCAAGAGCCCGGGTCTTTTAATTCACCCCTCCACTTT. Translating gives CASSQEPGSFNSPLHF.

The rearrangement joins TRBV10-3 to TRBJ2-2; tentatively, D is TRBD1 (6 bases). Germline V CDR1 and CDR2: ENHRY, SYGVKD. Trimming removed 6 bases at V and 0 bases at J, with 11 bases between. The CDR3 consists of 15 residues. CDR3 in DNA: TGTGCCATCAGCCCCGGGACAACGAACACCGGGGAGCTGTTTTTT. It is translated as CAISPGTTNTGELFF.

This chain joins TRBV6-1 and TRBJ2-7; perhaps TRBD1 as D (6 bases). CDR1 is MNHNS and CDR2 is SASEGT in the germline V gene. The ends were cut back, 8 bases at V and 5 bases at J, with 16 bases in the middle. This CDR3 has 13 residues. CDR3 residues: CASEIQGLNEQYF. As DNA, the CDR3 is TGTGCCAGCGAGATTCAGGGGTTGAACGAGCAGTACTTC.

The gene calls are TRBV2 and TRBJ2-2, with 7 bases matching TRBD1. The CDR3 sequence is 14 residues long. Germline V gene sequence: CDR1 SNHLY, CDR2 FYNNEI. Unmatched junction bases numbered 5, after V lost 6 bases and J lost 4 bases. The CDR3 DNA is TGTGCCAGCAGAAGGACAGGATCCACCGGGGAGCTGTTTTTT. Translating gives CASRRTGSTGELFF.

This clone appeared once. The chain joins TRBV5-1 to TRBJ1-5; TRBD1 matches 12 bases. After removal of 4 bases from V and 6 bases from J, the junction contained 5 bases not matched to a gene. Germline assignment: CDR1 SGHRS and CDR2 YFSETQ. The CDR3 is made up of 15 amino acids. The CDR3 coding sequence is TGCGCCAGCAGCCCGGGACAGGGGGCAGGTCAGCCCCAGCATTTT. As protein: CASSPGQGAGQPQHF. Combining the CDR3 with reference TRBV5-1 and TRBJ1-5 gives the whole variable domain KAGVTQTPRYLIKTRGQQVTLSCSPISGHRSVSWYQQTPGQGLQFLFEYFSETQRNKGNFPGRFSGRQFSNSRSEMNVSTLELGDSALYLCASSPGQGAGQPQHFGDGTRLSIL.

This clone was seen a few times. V usage is TRBV7-9 and J usage is TRBJ1-2; D is uncertain. The CDR3 spans 14 residues. Trimming pared 1 base from V and 2 bases from J, leaving 8 bases between. The germline CDR1 and CDR2 sequences are SEHNR and FQNEAQ (reference sequence). The CDR3, as DNA: TGTGCCAGCAGCTTAGTGGAGAACAACTATGGCTACACCTTC. Translation: CASSLVENNYGYTF. The full variable domain, completed using reference TRBV7-9 and TRBJ1-2, is DTGVSQNPRHKITKRGQNVTFRCDPISEHNRLYWYRQTLGQGPEFLTYFQNEAQLEKSRLLSDRFSAERPKGSFSTLEIQRTEQGDSAMYLCASSLVENNYGYTFGSGTRLTVV.

CDR3 sequence reads: CASSPRDRNTGELFF. DNA of the CDR3: TGTGCCAGCAGTCCCCGGGACAGAAACACCGGGGAGCTGTTTTTT. The chain uses TRBV2 and TRBJ2-2; 7 bases are a match to TRBD1. The germline V gene encodes CDR1 SNHLY and CDR2 FYNNEI. V gave up 5 bases and J gave up 2 bases; unmatched junction bases: 5. The CDR3 is 15 residues long.

The gene calls are TRBV28 and TRBJ1-2; D may be TRBD1 (5 bases). Germline CDR1 and CDR2: MDHEN and SYDVKM. V dropped 2 bases and J dropped 4 bases, with 11 bases sitting between them. The CDR3 totals 14 residues. The DNA for the CDR3 is TGTGCCAGCAGTTTAGGGGGTTTAAGCTATGGCTACACCTTC. This sequence encodes CASSLGGLSYGYTF.

This clone was detected once. The chain uses TRBV27 and TRBJ2-5; TRBD1 aligns across 10 bases. The V gene end was trimmed by 8 bases and the J gene end by 5 bases; junction bases not matched to a gene: 5. The CDR3 sequence is 13 residues long. Germline CDR1 reads MNHEY; CDR2 reads SMNVEV (reference sequence). The CDR3, as DNA: TGTGCCAGCGGACGGACAGGGGGTGAGACCCAGTACTTC. Amino acid sequence: CASGRTGGETQYF.

V gene TRBV29-1 combines with J gene TRBJ2-7; 9 bases are a match to TRBD2. The CDR3 totals 15 residues. With 5 bases clipped from V and 3 bases from J, the junction kept 11 bases outside the gene matches. Germline CDR1 is SQVTM and CDR2 is ANQGSEA. CDR3 in amino acids: CSVPRVAGAGYEQYF. The DNA of the CDR3 is TGCAGCGTTCCCCGGGTAGCGGGAGCAGGCTACGAGCAGTACTTC.

The chain is built from TRBV27 and TRBJ1-1; D is ambiguous. The germline gives CDR1 MNHEY, CDR2 SMNVEV (reference sequence). This CDR3 has 14 residues. V was cut by 6 bases and J by 3 bases, with 14 bases left in between. The CDR3 spells CASRKALSDTEAFF. The DNA for the CDR3 is TGTGCCAGCAGAAAGGCACTGTCGGACACTGAAGCTTTCTTT.